These 13 T cell receptor beta chains came from one sample sequenced in a study of blood T cells in healthy people across ages (dated by TCRdb to between 2014 and 2017). To prepare the library, 5' RACE was applied. These reads were obtained on an Illumina HiSeq 2500. The second PCR ran for roughly 7 to 12 cycles and used a J-beta primer mix along with a sample-barcoded 5' primer. Starting from the raw public reads, TCRdb applied fastp trimming at Q25, assembled clones with MiXCR and retained in-frame beta chains. Each entry is one CDR3 protein sequence, shown with its most common DNA and genes. The sample table shows 550,000 to 750,000 distinct CDR3 sequences, and about 21% are seen once. The top ten hold roughly 3.6% of the sample. The sequenced sample was blood. The origin of the receptors is a man aged 65 to 85 in good health.

This clonotype was seen a handful of times. The rearrangement links TRBV19 to TRBJ1-5; possibly TRBD1 for D (5 bases). The germline V gene has CDR1 LNHDA and CDR2 SQIVND (reference sequence). This CDR3 contains 15 residues. Trimming took off 6 bases at V and 0 bases at J, with 12 bases between the two ends. DNA for the CDR3: TGTGCCAGTAGGACGACAGTCGTTAGCAATCAGCCCCAGCATTTT. This encodes CASRTTVVSNQPQHF.

Notes on this clonotype: This may come from a read error, since a much larger clone is one base off. The V gene is TRBV3-1, the J gene TRBJ2-1; D gene uncertain. The DNA matches TRBJ2-5 better at its end, which makes the J call doubtful. The germline CDR1 and CDR2 sequences are LGHDT and YNNKEL (reference sequence). The CDR3 contains 12 residues. The CDR3, as DNA: TGTGCCAGCAGCCAAAAGGGAGAGACCCAGTACTTC. It yields the protein CASSQKGETQYF.

J is TRBJ1-1 and V is TRBV28; TRBD1 is a possible D gene (5 bases). Germline V CDR1 and CDR2: MDHEN, SYDVKM. Trimming cost V 5 bases and J 4 bases, with 17 bases left between them. This CDR3 has 15 residues. CDR3 amino acids: CASSLRTMGGTEAFF. CDR3 DNA: TGTGCCAGCAGTCTCCGGACGATGGGGGGCACTGAAGCTTTCTTT.

This clonotype was counted between two and nine times. The chain has TRBV2 and TRBJ2-1; 14 bases are shared with TRBD2. Germline CDR1 and CDR2: SNHLY and FYNNEI. Unmatched junction bases numbered 1, after V lost 7 bases and J lost 8 bases. CDR3 length: 13 amino acids. The DNA for the CDR3 is TGTGCCAGCATGGGACTAGCGGGAGATGAGCAGTTCTTC. This translates into CASMGLAGDEQFF.

V is TRBV12-5 and J is TRBJ2-1, with 11 bases lining up with TRBD2. V trimming: 4 bases; J trimming: 2 bases; junction bases outside the gene matches: 4. CDR1 and CDR2 from the germline V gene are LGHNT and FRNRAP. The CDR3 has 16 residues. CDR3: CASGSRLAGPYNEQFF. The CDR3 DNA is TGTGCTAGTGGTTCGCGACTAGCGGGACCCTACAATGAGCAGTTCTTC.

This clonotype occurred a few times. This chain connects TRBV10-3 to TRBJ2-5; TRBD1 is a possible D gene (6 bases). The germline gives CDR1 ENHRY, CDR2 SYGVKD. Trimming took off 5 bases at V and 5 bases at J, with 18 bases between the two ends. The CDR3 length is 15 residues. The CDR3 nucleotides are TGTGCCATCAGTTCCCAACAGGGCTTGAGGGAGACCCAGTACTTC. Translated: CAISSQQGLRETQYF.

There are a few counts of this clonotype. This chain uses TRBV2 with TRBJ1-1, with D unresolved. Germline CDR1 is SNHLY and CDR2 is FYNNEI. Trimming left V 8 bases short and J 1 base short, with 11 bases between. The CDR3 is made up of 13 amino acids. Here the CDR3 reads CASGEETNTEAFF. The CDR3 nucleotides read TGTGCCAGCGGCGAAGAAACGAACACTGAAGCTTTCTTT. The full variable domain, completed using reference TRBV2 and TRBJ1-1, is EPEVTQTPSHQVTQMGQEVILRCVPISNHLYFYWYRQILGQKVEFLVSFYNNEISEKSEIFDDQFSVERPDGSNFTLKIRSTKLEDSAMYFCASGEETNTEAFFGQGTRLTVV.

V usage is TRBV6-5 and J usage is TRBJ1-1; no firm D call. V was shortened by 8 bases and J by 5 bases, with 9 bases between the two germline ends. This CDR3 is built from 11 residues. Germline V gene lookup returns CDR1 MNHEY and CDR2 SVGAGI. The CDR3 coding sequence is TGTGCCAGCTTAAGGGATACTGAAGCTTTCTTT. Amino acid sequence: CASLRDTEAFF.

The chain recombines TRBV12-3 or TRBV12-4 with TRBJ2-2; 11 bases are shared with TRBD2. The CDR3 has 16 residues. With 5 bases clipped from V and 4 bases from J, the junction kept 6 bases outside the gene matches. The CDR3 sequence: CASSGPSGRSTGELFF. The CDR3 DNA follows: TGTGCCAGCAGTGGTCCTAGCGGGAGGAGCACCGGGGAGCTGTTTTTT.

This sequence joins TRBV7-6 and TRBJ2-1; D is possibly TRBD1 or TRBD2 (5 bases each). Germline-derived CDR1 and CDR2 are SGHVS and FNYEAQ. V gave up 2 bases and J gave up 7 bases, with 18 bases separating them. The CDR3 totals 16 residues. The CDR3 DNA reads as TGTGCCAGCAGCTTAACGGATCCCGGGACGGGGAATGAGCAGTTCTTC. Its translation: CASSLTDPGTGNEQFF.

This chain connects TRBV7-2 to TRBJ1-5; 7 positions match TRBD1. CDR1 is SGHTA, CDR2 FQGNSA, per germline. CDR3 length: 19 residues. V dropped 1 base and J dropped 0; count of bases not matched to a gene: 12. CDR3 in DNA: TGTGCCAGCAGCTTAGGTGGGGACAGACTAGACTATAGCAATCAGCCCCAGCATTTT. It yields the protein CASSLGGDRLDYSNQPQHF.

The rearrangement uses TRBV28 and TRBJ1-2; D call uncertain. The CDR3 is made up of 14 amino acids. V lost 2 bases, J lost 7 bases, and 14 bases lay in between. Germline CDR1 MDHEN, CDR2 SYDVKM. The CDR3 region is CASSLNPGISGYTF. The CDR3 DNA follows: TGTGCCAGCAGTTTAAACCCGGGTATCTCTGGCTACACCTTC.

This clonotype appeared many times. V usage is TRBV7-2 and J usage is TRBJ2-7; D gene ambiguous. The CDR3 spans 12 residues. Trimming removed 0 bases from V and 3 bases from J, with 3 bases in between. The V gene's germline CDR1 is SGHTA and CDR2 FQGNSA. Here the CDR3 reads CASSLANYEQYF. CDR3 nucleotides: TGTGCCAGCAGCTTAGCGAACTACGAGCAGTACTTC.